The next 7 T cell receptor beta chains were all read from a single sample in a study of shared clonotypes between healthy human individuals. TCRdb keeps only in-frame clones here, not all; method: immunoSEQ multiplex PCR. The sample lists 1.5 million to 1.9 million clones, around 98% seen once, with roughly 0.45% in the top ten. The sequenced sample consisted of naive CD4+ T cells sorted from blood. Documented subset: CD45RA+ positively selected. Every receptor here comes from a man aged 25-45 years in good health.

On this clone: Within the sample, other DNA sequences also encode this same CDR3. The chain combines TRBV5-1 with TRBJ2-7; no firm D call. V lost 0 bases to trimming and J lost 1 base, with 8 bases between them. The CDR3 loop spans 14 amino acids. Germline V gene lookup returns CDR1 SGHRS and CDR2 YFSETQ. The CDR3 DNA reads TGCGCCAGCAGCTTGGGGGCAGGATCCTACGAGCAGTACTTC. Its protein product is CASSLGAGSYEQYF.

The chain couples TRBV6-6 to TRBJ1-1; 7 nucleotides line up with TRBD1. This CDR3 region has 14 residues. Looked up from germline, CDR1 is MNHNY and CDR2 is SVGAGI (reference sequence). With 4 bases clipped from V and 1 base from J, the junction kept 3 bases outside the gene matches. The CDR3 is CASSSRTGNTEAFF. CDR3 nucleotide sequence: TGTGCCAGCAGTTCCCGGACAGGGAACACTGAAGCTTTCTTT.

The rearrangement uses TRBV27 and TRBJ2-7, with 9 nucleotides matching TRBD1. The ends lost 5 bases at V and 4 bases at J; junction bases unmatched: 6. CDR3 length equals 14 residues. Germline V lookup: CDR1 MNHEY, CDR2 SMNVEV (reference sequence). CDR3 amino acids: CASSVKGQGYEQYF. In nucleotides, the CDR3 is TGTGCCAGCAGTGTAAAGGGACAGGGATACGAGCAGTACTTC.

The V and J genes are TRBV9 and TRBJ2-3; 9 bases agree with TRBD2. CDR3 length: 16 amino acids. Germline CDR1 reads SGDLS; CDR2 reads YYNGEE. V shed 3 bases, J shed 1 base, and the junction held 6 bases outside the gene matches. The CDR3 loop reads CASSASRTSGTDTQYF. The CDR3, as DNA: TGTGCCAGCAGCGCCTCCCGGACTAGCGGCACAGATACGCAGTATTTT.

The J gene is TRBJ2-7, the V gene TRBV11-2, with D possibly being TRBD2 (5 bases). The germline V gene encodes CDR1 SGHAT and CDR2 FQNNGV. Between the trimmed V and J ends, which lost 1 base and 0 bases, there was a span of 13 bases. The CDR3 extends over 16 amino acids. The DNA of the CDR3 is TGTGCCAGCAGCTTAGTCGGGGAGCGCGTCTCCTACGAGCAGTACTTC. Amino acids: CASSLVGERVSYEQYF. Using reference TRBV11-2 and TRBJ2-7 for the parts outside the CDR3, the full variable domain is EAGVAQSPRYKIIEKRQSVAFWCNPISGHATLYWYQQILGQGPKLLIQFQNNGVVDDSQLPKDRFSAERLKGVDSTLKIQPAKLEDSAVYLCASSLVGERVSYEQYFGPGTRLTVT.

This rearrangement joins TRBV5-4 to TRBJ2-3, with 9 bases matching TRBD2. V lost 5 bases, J lost 4 bases, and 11 bases stayed unmatched. The CDR3 is 16 amino acids. Per the germline V gene, CDR1 is SGHNT and CDR2 is YYREEE (reference sequence). CDR3 sequence (DNA): TGTGCCAGCAGAGACCTGGGGCGGGAGGGTTCAGATACGCAGTATTTT. Protein sequence: CASRDLGREGSDTQYF.

This chain joins TRBV29-1 and TRBJ2-1; D gene ambiguous. The CDR3 contains 12 residues. CDR1 is SQVTM and CDR2 is ANQGSEA in the germline V gene. The ends were cut back, 5 bases at V and 2 bases at J, with 7 bases in the middle. The CDR3 loop is CSVCKTYNEQFF. Written as DNA, the CDR3 is TGCAGCGTTTGCAAGACCTACAATGAGCAGTTCTTC.